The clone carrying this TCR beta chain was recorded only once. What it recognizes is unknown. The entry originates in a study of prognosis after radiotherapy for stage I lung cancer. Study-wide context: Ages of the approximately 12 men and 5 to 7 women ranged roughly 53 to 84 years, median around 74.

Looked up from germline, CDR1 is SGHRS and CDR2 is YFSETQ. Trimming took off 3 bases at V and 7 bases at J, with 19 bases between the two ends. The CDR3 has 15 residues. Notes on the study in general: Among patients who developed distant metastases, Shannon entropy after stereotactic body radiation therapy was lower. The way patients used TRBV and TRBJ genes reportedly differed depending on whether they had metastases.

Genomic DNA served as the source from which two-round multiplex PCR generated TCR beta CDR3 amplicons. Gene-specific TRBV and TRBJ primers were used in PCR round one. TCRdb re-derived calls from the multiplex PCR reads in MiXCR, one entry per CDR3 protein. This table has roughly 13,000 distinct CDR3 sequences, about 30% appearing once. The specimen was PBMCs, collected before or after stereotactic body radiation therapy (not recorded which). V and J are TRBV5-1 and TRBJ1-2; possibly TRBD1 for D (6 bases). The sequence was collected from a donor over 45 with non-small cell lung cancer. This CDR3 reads CASSSEPGQTCGYTF. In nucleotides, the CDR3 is TGCGCCAGCAGCTCCGAACCTGGACAGACATGTGGCTACACCTTC.